This TCR beta chain was documented in a study of cytomegalovirus exposure and HLA in healthy donors. Findings and caveats of the study: TCR beta chains associated with HLA were, in a later analysis, more clonally expanded than equally common others. Three chains linked to CMV were shown in vitro to be specific for CMV antigens.

J gave up 3 bases and V 3 bases, and 26 bases lay outside the gene matches. Germline V gene sequence: CDR1 KGHSH, CDR2 LQKENI. CDR3 length: 22 residues. Concerning this clone: Its antigen is as yet unknown.

The primer mix had 60 Vbeta and 13 Jbeta primers. Produced via immunoSEQ multiplex PCR; TCRdb's table is partial and in-frame only. The sample shows about 170,000 clones, approximately 79% of them seen only once. Sequencing used PBMCs. The V gene is TRBV18, the J gene TRBJ2-5; 9 bases map to TRBD1. The receptor was isolated from a man aged 40-49 years in good health and CMV-seropositive. CDR3 in DNA: TGTGCCAGCTCACCCCGGGACAGGGCTTTTCCACCTTCTCCGCGGAAAAAAGAGACCCAGTACTTC. Its protein is CASSPRDRAFPPSPRKKETQYF. The full variable domain, completed using reference TRBV18 and TRBJ2-5, is NAGVMQNPRHLVRRRGQEARLRCSPMKGHSHVYWYRQLPEEGLKFMVYLQKENIIDESGMPKERFSAEFPKEGPSILRIQQVVRGDSAAYFCASSPRDRAFPPSPRKKETQYFGPGTRLLVL.